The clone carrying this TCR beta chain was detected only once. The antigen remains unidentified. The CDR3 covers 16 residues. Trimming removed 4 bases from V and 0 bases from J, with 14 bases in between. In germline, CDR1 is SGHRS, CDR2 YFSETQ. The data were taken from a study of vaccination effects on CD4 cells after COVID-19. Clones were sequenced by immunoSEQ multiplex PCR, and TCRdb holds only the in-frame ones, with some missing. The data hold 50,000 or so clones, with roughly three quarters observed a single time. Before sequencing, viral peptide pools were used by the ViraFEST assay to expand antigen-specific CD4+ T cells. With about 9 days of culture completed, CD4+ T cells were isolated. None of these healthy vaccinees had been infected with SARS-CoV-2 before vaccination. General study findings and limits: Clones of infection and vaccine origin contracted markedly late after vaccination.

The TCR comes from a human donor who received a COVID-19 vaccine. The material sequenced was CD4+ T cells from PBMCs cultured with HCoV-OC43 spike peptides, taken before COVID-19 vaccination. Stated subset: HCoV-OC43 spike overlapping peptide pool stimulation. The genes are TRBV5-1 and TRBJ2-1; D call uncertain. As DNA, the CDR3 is TGCGCCAGCAGCAATGGACCGGCGAGCTCCTACAATGAGCAGTTCTTC. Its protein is CASSNGPASSYNEQFF.